This TCR beta chain comes out of a study of blood T cell repertoires in COVID-19. At the level of the study: Samples came from the United States, Italy and Spain, spanning acute and convalescent COVID-19.

The CDR3 is made up of 15 amino acids. J was trimmed by 10 bases and V by 0 bases; bases with no gene match: 7. Germline CDR1 MNHEY, CDR2 SVGAGI. Seattle participants joined during active infection and were tracked over time. As handled by the study authors: Counts of nucleated cells, estimated from reference gene primer amplification, were obtained. TCRdb's table, derived via immunoSEQ multiplex PCR, lists solely in-frame clones and lacks some. V, J and clone size reflect that table, while D and trimming were determined from the DNA. The repertoire holds 150,000 to 200,000 clones, with roughly 82% as singletons.

The chain recombines TRBV6-5 with TRBJ2-1, with TRBD2 identical over 9 bases. Sequencing was done on a sample of peripheral blood. The sequence derives from a woman aged 40 to 49 with COVID-19, enrolled during active disease. In DNA, the CDR3 is TGTGCCAGCAGTTACTCGAGTAGCGGGAGTGGGGAGCAGTTCTTC. Its protein product is CASSYSSSGSGEQFF.